The clone carrying this TCR beta chain was observed a single time. Its antigen is undetermined. This record comes from a study of follicular helper T cells after annual influenza vaccination. TCRdb's copy holds only in-frame clones and misses some; the assay was immunoSEQ multiplex PCR. The sample lists 6,000 to 8,000 clones, over 80% occurring once. Whole-study findings and limits: ICOS+CD38+ cTfh clonality tracked population frequency, and its change tracked circulating plasmablast change.

Time point: 2015-2016 season, 7 days after influenza vaccination. Sequenced material: CXCR5+ CD38- circulating T follicular helper cells from blood, taken 7 days after influenza vaccination. Subset reported: circulating Tfh, non-naive CD4+CXCR5+PD-1+ (ICOS+CD38+ or ICOS-CD38-). The clonotype comes from an adult who received the influenza vaccine.

The CDR3 bases are TGCACCAGCAGCCAAGTAGTAGGGGTCGAGCCTCGAGAATACCGACAAGAGACCCAGTACTTC. Translation gives CTSSQVVGVEPREYRQETQYF. J is TRBJ2-5 and V is TRBV1; the D call of TRBD1 is as the table states it, not checked on the DNA. TRBV1 is an annotated pseudogene. The CDR3 consists of 21 residues.